These 2 T cell receptor beta chains came from one sample sequenced in a study of T-cell memory formation after mild COVID-19. TCRdb processed the 5' RACE reads anew with MiXCR; each CDR3 protein has one entry. The sample lists approximately 490,000 distinct CDR3 sequences, about a fifth occurring once. Material: PBMCs or a T cell subset sorted from them (not recorded which). Receptors were obtained from an adult woman who had mild COVID-19 (a few samples of this study predate the infection). Cell type and time point are not known.

The V call is TRBV3-1, the J call TRBJ2-3, with a tentative D call TRBD2 (5 bases). Germline V gives CDR1 LGHDT, CDR2 YNNKEL (reference sequence). CDR3 size: 15 residues. V shed 3 bases and J shed 2 bases, with 12 bases lying between them. CDR3 region: CASSQDLDDTDTQYF. The DNA for the CDR3 is TGTGCCAGCAGCCAGGACTTAGACGACACAGATACGCAGTATTTT.

In its sample, this clonotype was seen a few times. V and J are TRBV3-1 and TRBJ2-1, with 10 bases lining up with TRBD2. V shed 4 bases, J shed 5 bases, and the junction held 5 bases outside the gene matches. The CDR3 contains 15 residues. Germline V gene sequence: CDR1 LGHDT, CDR2 YNNKEL (reference sequence). The CDR3, as DNA: TGTGCCAGCAGCCCGGGACTAGCGCAACACAATGAGCAGTTCTTC. Encoded protein: CASSPGLAQHNEQFF.